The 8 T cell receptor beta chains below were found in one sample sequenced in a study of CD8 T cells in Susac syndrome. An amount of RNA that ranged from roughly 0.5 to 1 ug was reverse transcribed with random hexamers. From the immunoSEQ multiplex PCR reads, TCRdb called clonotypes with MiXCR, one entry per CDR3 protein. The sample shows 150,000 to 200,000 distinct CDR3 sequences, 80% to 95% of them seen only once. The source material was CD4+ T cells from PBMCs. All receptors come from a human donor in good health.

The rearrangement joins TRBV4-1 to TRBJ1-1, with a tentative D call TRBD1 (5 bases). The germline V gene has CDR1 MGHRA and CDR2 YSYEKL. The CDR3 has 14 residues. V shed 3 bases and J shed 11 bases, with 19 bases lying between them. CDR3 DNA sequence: TGCGCCAGCAGCCAGTGGACCGCCGACTCAGGGGCTTTCTTT. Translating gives CASSQWTADSGAFF.

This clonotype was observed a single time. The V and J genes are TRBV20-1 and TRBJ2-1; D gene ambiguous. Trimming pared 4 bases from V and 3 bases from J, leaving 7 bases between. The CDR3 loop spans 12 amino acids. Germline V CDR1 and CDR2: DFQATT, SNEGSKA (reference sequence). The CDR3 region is CSAIKGYNEQFF. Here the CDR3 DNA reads TGCAGTGCTATAAAAGGCTACAATGAGCAGTTCTTC.

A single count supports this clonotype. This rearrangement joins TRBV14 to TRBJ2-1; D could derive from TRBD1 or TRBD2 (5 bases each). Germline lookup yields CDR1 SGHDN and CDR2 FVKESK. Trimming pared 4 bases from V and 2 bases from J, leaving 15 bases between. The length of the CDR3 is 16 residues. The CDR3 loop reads CASSRVRGSTYNEQFF. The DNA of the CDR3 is TGTGCCAGCAGCCGAGTCCGGGGCTCCACCTACAATGAGCAGTTCTTC. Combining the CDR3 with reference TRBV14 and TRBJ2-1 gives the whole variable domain EAGVTQFPSHSVIEKGQTVTLRCDPISGHDNLYWYRRVMGKEIKFLLHFVKESKQDESGMPNNRFLAERTGGTYSTLKVQPAELEDSGVYFCASSRVRGSTYNEQFFGPGTRLTVL.

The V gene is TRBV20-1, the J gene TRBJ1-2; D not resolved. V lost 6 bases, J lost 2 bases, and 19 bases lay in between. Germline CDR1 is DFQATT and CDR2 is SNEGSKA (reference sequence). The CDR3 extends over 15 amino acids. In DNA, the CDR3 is TGCAGTGCCGCGCCACGACGGCTCTTAAACTATGGCTACACCTTC. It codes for CSAAPRRLLNYGYTF.

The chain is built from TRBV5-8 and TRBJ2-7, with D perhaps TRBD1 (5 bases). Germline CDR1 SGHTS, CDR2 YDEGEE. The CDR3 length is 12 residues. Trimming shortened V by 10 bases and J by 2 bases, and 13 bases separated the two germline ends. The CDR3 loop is CALYTGTYEQYF. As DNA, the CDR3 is TGTGCCCTCTACACAGGTACCTACGAGCAGTACTTC.

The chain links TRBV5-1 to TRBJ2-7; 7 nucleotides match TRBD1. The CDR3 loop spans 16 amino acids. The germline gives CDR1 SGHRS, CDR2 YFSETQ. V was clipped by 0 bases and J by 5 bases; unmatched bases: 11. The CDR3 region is CASSLALSSGQDEQYF. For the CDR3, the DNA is TGCGCCAGCAGCTTGGCCCTTTCTTCCGGACAGGACGAGCAGTACTTC.

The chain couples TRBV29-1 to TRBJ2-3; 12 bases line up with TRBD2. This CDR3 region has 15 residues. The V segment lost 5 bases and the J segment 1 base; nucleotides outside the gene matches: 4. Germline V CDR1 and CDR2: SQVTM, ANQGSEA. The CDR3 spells CSVIRLAGGTDTQYF. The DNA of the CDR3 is TGCAGCGTTATTAGACTAGCGGGGGGCACAGATACGCAGTATTTT.

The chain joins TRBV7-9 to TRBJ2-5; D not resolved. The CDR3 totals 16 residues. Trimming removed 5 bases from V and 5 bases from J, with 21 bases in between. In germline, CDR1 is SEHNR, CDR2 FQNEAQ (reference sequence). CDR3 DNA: TGTGCCAGCAGCCCCGATACGGCAGGAATCTATGAGACCCAGTACTTC. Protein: CASSPDTAGIYETQYF.